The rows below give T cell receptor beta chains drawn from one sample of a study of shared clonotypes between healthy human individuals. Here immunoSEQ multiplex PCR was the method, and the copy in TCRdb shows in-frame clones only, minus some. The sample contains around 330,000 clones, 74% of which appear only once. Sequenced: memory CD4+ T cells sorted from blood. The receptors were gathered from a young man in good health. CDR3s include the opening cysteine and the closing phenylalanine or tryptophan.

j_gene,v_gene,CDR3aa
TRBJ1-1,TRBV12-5,CASGRGLNTEAFF
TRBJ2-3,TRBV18,CASSPEVLGRSSTDTQYF
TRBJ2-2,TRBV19,CASSLGLAGVHTGELFF
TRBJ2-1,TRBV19,CASWDRAGLGPGEQFF
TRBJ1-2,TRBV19,CASSMGQVGYGYTF
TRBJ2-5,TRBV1,CTSSHLGLAGAETQYF
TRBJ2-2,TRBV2,CASTGQGVYAGELFF
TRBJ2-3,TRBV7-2,CASSTRGSTDTQYF
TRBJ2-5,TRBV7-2,CASSLVGAAHPGETQYF
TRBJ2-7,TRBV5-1,CASSLDGRASYEQYF
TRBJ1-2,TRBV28,CASSLGGETGRHYGYTF
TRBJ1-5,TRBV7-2,CASSSVGGRGNQPQHF
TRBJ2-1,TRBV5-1,CASTPGTGFNNEQFF
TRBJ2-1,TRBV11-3,CASSLTAGAYNEQFF
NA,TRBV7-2,CASSLLISSTYEQYF
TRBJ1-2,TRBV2,CASSLRGDGYTF
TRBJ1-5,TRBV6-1,CASSESALGPQHF
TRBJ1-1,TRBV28,CASNFISWGTEAFF
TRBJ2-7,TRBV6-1,CASNYRRSYEQYF
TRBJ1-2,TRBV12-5,CASGRTGTGQGYTF
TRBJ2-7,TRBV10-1,CASLGRQGGSYEQYF
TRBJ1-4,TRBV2,CASRDLQGPNEKLFF
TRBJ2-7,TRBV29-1,CSVRLEGMAYEQYF
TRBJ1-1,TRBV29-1,CSVHPWGKDTEAFF
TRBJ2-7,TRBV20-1,CSARTGYEQYF
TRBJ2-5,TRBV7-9,CASSPPGTGLLQTQYF
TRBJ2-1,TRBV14,CASSQAAVPYNEQFF
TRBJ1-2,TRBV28,CASSLGRDKINYGYTF
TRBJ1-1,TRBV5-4,CASSLDAGAAEAFF
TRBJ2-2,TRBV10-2,CASSESGLTRGGELFF
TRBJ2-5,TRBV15,CATSREAVTETQYF
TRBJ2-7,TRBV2,CASRQGVLNTYEQYF
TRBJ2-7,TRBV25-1,CASSRFSSYEQYF
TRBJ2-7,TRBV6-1,CASSGGLSWAYEQYF
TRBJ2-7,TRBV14,CASSDSVVFVQYF
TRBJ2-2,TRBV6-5,CASSYTPNTGELFF
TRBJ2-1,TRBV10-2,CASSENRAGVGTNEQFF
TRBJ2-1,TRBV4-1,CASSSRGASGSSEQFF
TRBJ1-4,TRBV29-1,CSVDGVGQGSEKLFF
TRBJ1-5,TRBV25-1,CASSDTRVSPYQPQHF
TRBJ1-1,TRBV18,CASSPNPGAMNTEAFF
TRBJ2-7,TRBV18,CASSPRRTSRFYYEQYF
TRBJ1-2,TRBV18,CASSRDINYGYTF
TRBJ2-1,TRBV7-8,CASSLPGRSSYNEQFF
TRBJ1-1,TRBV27,CASSPDGTEAFF
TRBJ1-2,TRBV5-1,CASSLEGTNGYTF
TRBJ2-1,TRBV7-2,CASSRGPGLAGVKNEQFF